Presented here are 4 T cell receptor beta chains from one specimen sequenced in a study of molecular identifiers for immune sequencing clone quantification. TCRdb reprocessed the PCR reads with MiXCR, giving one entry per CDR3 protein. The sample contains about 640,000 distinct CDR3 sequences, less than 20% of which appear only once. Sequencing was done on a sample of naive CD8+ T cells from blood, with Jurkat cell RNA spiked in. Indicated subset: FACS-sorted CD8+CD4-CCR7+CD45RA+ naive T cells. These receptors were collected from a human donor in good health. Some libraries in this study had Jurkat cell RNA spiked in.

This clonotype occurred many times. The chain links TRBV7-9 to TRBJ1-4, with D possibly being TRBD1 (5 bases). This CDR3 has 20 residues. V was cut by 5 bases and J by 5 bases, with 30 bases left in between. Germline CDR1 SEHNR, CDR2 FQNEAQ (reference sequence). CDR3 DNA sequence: TGTGCCAGCAGCCACACGAATTTGACAGCTATAGTATACGGGAATGAAAAACTGTTTTTT. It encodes CASSHTNLTAIVYGNEKLFF.

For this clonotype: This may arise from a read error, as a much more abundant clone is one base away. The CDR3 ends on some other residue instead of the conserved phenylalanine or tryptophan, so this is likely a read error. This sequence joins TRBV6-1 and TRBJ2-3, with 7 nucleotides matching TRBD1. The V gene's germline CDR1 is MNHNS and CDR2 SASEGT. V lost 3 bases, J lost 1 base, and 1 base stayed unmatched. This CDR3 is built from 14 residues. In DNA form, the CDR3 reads TGTGCCAGCAGTGACCAGGGGGGCACAGATACGCAGTATGTT. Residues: CASSDQGGTDTQYV.

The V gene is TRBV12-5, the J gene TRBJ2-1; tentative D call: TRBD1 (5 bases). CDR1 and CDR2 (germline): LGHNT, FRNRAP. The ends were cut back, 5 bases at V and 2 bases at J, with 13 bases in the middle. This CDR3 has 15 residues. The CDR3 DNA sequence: TGTGCTAGTGGTCTGGAAAGGGGCCCCTACAATGAGCAGTTCTTC. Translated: CASGLERGPYNEQFF.

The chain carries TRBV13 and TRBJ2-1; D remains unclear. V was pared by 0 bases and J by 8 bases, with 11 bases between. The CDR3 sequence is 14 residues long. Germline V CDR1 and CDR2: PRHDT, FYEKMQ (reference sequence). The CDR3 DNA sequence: TGTGCCAGCAGCTTAGGGGGCGTTCTGGATGAGCAGTTCTTC. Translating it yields CASSLGGVLDEQFF.